Sequencing of this TCR beta chain was carried out in a study of T cells in narcolepsy. At the level of the study: Healthy controls were enrolled alongside patients with narcolepsy type 1 or type 2. Overall study findings and caveats: Comparing one patient's CSF and blood CD4+ clonotypes highlighted HCRT- and TRIB2-specific autoreactive clonotypes. Reportedly, autoreactive clonotypes were serially detected in patients' blood but not controls'. Autoreactive clone sequences were missing from some blood memory CD4+ repertoires.

With respect to this clone: Its antigen is as yet unknown.

The data were produced by immunoSEQ multiplex PCR, yet TCRdb's version contains in-frame clones alone and is incomplete. The sample lists 25,000 to 35,000 clones, around four fifths occurring once. Losses at the gene ends were 0 bases for V and 6 bases for J; bases not matched to a gene: 7. Germline V gene data show CDR1 as SGHTS and CDR2 as YDEGEE. This CDR3 is 15 amino acids long. This chain connects TRBV5-8 to TRBJ1-2, with 8 bases lining up with TRBD1. Sequenced sample: CD45RA- memory CD4+ T cells from PBMCs. This receptor was identified in a human donor with narcolepsy. The DNA for the CDR3 is TGTGCCAGCAGCTTGGAGGACAGGGTGATCGATGGCTACACCTTC. It specifies CASSLEDRVIDGYTF.